The source of this T cell receptor beta chain is a study of shared clonotypes between healthy human individuals. On this clone: The target antigen is unknown.

Partitioning of CD4+ cells yielded a CD45RA+ naive subset and a CD45RA-negative memory subset. Sequenced by immunoSEQ multiplex PCR; TCRdb stores in-frame clones only, minus some. Of about 990,000 clones listed, around 78% are singletons. Broader study findings: Relative to clonotypes present in all four donors, those not shared had lower generation probabilities.

This CDR3 has 15 residues. V lost 7 bases, J lost 0 bases, and 15 bases lay in between. Germline V CDR1 and CDR2: SQVTM, ANQGSEA. Input material: memory CD4+ T cells from PBMCs. The subset here: CD45RA-negative fraction. The sequence was collected from a man between 18 and 29 years old in good health. Some clones in this sample may be carry-over from other donors' samples. The chain recombines TRBV29-1 with TRBJ1-4; TRBD1 might be the D (5 bases). Written as DNA, the CDR3 is TGCAGCGCCCTAGACAGCAGTACAACTAATGAAAAACTGTTTTTT. It is translated as CSALDSSTTNEKLFF.